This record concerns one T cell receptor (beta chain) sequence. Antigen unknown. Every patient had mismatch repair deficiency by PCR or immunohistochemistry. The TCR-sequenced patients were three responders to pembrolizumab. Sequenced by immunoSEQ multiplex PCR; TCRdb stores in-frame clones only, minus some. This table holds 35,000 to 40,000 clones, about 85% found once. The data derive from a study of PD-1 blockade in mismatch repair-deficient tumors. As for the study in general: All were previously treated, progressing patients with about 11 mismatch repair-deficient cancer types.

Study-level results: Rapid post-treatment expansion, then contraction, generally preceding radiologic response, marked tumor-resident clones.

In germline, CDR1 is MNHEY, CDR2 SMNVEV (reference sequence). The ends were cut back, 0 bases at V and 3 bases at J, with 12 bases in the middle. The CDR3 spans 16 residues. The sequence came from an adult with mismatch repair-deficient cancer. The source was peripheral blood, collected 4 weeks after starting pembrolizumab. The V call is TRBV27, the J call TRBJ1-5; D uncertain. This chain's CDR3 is CASSLSSDGSNQPQHF. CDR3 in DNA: TGTGCCAGCAGTTTATCGTCAGACGGTTCCAATCAGCCCCAGCATTTT.